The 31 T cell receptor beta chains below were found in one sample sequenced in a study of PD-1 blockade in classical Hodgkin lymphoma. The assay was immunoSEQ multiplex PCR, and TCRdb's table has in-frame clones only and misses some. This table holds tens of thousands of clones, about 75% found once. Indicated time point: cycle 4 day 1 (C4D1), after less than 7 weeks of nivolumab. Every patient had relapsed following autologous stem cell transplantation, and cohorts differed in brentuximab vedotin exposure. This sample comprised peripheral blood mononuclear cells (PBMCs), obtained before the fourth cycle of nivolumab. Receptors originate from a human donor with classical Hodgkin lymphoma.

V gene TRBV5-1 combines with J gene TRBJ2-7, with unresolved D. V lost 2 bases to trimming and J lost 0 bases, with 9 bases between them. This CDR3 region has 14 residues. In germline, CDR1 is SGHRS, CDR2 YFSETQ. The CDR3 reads CASSFGGVSYEQYF. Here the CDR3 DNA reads TGCGCCAGCAGCTTTGGCGGTGTCTCCTACGAGCAGTACTTC.

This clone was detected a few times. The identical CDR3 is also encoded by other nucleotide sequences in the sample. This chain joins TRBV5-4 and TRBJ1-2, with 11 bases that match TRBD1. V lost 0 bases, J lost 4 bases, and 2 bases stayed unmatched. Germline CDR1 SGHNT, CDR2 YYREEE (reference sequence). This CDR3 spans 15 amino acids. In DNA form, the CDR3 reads TGTGCCAGCAGCTTGGGGGACAGGGGGGGCTATGGCTACACCTTC. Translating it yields CASSLGDRGGYGYTF.

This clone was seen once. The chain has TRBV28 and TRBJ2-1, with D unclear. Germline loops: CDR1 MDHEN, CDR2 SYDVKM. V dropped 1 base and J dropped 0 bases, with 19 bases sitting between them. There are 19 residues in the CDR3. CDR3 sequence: CASSLFMSAILSSYNEQFF. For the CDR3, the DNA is TGTGCCAGCAGTTTATTCATGTCTGCCATACTGAGCTCCTACAATGAGCAGTTCTTC.

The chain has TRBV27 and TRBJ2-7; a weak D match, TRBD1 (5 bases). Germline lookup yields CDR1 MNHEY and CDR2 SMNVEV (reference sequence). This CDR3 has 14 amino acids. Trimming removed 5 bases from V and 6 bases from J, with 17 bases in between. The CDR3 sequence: CASSVRGHISEQYF. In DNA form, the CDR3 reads TGTGCCAGCAGTGTAAGGGGTCACATCTCCGAGCAGTACTTC.

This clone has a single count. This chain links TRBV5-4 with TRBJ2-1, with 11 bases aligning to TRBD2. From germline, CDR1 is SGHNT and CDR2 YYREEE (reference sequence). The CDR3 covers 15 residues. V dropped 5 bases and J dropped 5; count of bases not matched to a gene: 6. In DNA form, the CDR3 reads TGTGCCAGCAGATTAGCGGGAGGGCCACACAATGAGCAGTTCTTC. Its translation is CASRLAGGPHNEQFF.

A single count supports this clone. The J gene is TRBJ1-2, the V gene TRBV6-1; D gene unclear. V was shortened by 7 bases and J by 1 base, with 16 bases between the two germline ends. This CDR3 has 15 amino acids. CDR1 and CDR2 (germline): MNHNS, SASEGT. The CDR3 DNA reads TGTGCCAGCACCAAAGACGGGGAGTTTAACTATGGCTACACCTTC. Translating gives CASTKDGEFNYGYTF.

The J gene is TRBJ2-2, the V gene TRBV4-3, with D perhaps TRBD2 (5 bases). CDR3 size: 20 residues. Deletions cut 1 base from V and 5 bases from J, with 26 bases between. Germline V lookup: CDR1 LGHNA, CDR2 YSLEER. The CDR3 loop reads CASSQAPWNSDPLDTGELFF. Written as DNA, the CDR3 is TGCGCCAGCAGCCAAGCCCCGTGGAATAGCGACCCCTTGGATACCGGGGAGCTGTTTTTT.

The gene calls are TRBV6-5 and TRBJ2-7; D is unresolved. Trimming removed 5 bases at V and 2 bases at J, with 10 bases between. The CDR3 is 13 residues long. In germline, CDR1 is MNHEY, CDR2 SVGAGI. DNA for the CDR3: TGTGCCAGCAGTGAGAGTACCCCCTACGAGCAGTACTTC. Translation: CASSESTPYEQYF.

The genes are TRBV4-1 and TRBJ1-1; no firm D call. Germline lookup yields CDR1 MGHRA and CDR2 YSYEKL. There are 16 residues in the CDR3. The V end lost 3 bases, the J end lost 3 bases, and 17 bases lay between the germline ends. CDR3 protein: CASSQEMNKRYTEAFF. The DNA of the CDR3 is TGCGCCAGCAGCCAGGAAATGAATAAGCGGTACACTGAAGCTTTCTTT.

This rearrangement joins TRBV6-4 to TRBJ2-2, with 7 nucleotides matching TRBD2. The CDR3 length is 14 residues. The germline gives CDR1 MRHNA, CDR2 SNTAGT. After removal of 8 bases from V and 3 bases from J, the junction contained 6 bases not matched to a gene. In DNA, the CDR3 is TGTGCCAGCGGGCGGGAGTTCGACACCGGGGAGCTGTTTTTT. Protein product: CASGREFDTGELFF.

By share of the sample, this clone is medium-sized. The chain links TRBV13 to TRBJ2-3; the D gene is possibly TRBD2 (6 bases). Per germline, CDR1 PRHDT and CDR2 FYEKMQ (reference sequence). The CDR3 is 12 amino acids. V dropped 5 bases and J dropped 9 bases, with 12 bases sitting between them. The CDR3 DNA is TGTGCCAGCAGCATGAGTAGCGGAACGCAGTATTTT. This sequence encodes CASSMSSGTQYF.

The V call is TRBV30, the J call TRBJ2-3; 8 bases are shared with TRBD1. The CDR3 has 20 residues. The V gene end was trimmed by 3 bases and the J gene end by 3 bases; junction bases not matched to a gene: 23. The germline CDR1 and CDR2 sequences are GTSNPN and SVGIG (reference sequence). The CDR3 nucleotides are TGTGCCTGGAGGCAGGTGAAAATCTTTCCGGACAGGGAACTGACAGATACGCAGTATTTT. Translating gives CAWRQVKIFPDRELTDTQYF.

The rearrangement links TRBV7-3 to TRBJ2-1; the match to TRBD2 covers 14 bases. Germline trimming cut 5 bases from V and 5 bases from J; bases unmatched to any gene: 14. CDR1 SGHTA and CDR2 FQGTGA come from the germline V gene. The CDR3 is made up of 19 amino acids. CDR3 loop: CASSRLPGLAGVRNNEQFF. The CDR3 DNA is TGTGCCAGCAGCCGATTGCCGGGACTAGCGGGAGTGCGCAACAATGAGCAGTTCTTC. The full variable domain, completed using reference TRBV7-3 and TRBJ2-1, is GAGVSQTPSNKVTEKGKYVELRCDPISGHTALYWYRQSLGQGPEFLIYFQGTGAADDSGLPNDRFFAVRPEGSVSTLKIQRTERGDSAVYLCASSRLPGLAGVRNNEQFFGPGTRLTVL.

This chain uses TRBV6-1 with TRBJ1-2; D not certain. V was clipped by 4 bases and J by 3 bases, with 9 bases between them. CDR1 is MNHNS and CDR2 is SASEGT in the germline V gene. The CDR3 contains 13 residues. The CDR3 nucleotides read TGTGCCAGCAGTGTGGGGAACCACTATGGCTACACCTTC. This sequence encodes CASSVGNHYGYTF.

The DNA for the CDR3 is TGTGCCAGTAGCAAACCGGGCCCCTGGAAGAGGGGCTACACCTTC. This encodes CASSKPGPWKRGYTF. The J gene is TRBJ1-2, the V gene TRBV19; no clear D gene. Germline V gene data show CDR1 as LNHDA and CDR2 as SQIVND (reference sequence). V dropped 6 bases and J dropped 8 bases, with 22 bases sitting between them. The CDR3 spans 15 residues.

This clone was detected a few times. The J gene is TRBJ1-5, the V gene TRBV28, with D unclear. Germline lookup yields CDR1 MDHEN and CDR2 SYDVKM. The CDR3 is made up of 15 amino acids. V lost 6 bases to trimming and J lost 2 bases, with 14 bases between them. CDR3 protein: CASSLGRVGNQPQHF. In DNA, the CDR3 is TGTGCCAGCAGCCTGGGGAGGGTGGGCAATCAGCCCCAGCATTTT.

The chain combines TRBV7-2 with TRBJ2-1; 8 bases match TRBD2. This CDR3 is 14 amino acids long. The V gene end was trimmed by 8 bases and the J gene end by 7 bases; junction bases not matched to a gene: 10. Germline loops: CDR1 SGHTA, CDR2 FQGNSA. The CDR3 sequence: CASGTSRRLNEQFF. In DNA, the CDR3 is TGTGCCAGCGGGACTAGTAGAAGGTTGAATGAGCAGTTCTTC.

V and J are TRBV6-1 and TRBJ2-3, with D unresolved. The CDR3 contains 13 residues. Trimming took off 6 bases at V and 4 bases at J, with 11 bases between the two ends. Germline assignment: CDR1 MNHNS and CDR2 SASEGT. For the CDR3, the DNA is TGTGCCAGCAGAACTACGGCTCCAGATACGCAGTATTTT. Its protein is CASRTTAPDTQYF.

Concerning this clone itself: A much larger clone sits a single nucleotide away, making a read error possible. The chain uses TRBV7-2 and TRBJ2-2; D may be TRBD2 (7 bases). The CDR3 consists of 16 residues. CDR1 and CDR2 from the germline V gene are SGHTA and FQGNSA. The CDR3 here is CASSQEVEGGAGELFF. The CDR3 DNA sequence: TGCGCCAGCAGCCAAGAGGTGGAGGGGGGGGCCGGGGAGCTGTTTTTT.

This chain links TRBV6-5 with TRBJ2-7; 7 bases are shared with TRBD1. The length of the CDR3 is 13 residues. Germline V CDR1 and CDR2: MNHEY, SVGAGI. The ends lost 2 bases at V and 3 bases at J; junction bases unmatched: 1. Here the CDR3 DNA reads TGTGCCAGCAGTTACCGGGACAGCTACGAGCAGTACTTC. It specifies CASSYRDSYEQYF.

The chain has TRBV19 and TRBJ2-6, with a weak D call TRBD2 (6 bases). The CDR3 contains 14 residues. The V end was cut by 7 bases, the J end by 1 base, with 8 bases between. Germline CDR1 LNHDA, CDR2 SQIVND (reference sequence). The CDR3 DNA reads TGTGCCAGTATAGGGACTTCTGGGGCCAACGTCCTGACTTTC. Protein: CASIGTSGANVLTF.

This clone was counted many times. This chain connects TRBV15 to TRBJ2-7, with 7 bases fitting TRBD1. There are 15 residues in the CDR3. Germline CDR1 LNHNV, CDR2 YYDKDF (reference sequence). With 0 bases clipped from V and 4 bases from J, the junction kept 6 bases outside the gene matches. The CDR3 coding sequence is TGTGCCACCAGCAGAGAAGGGGGCGCCCCGTACGAGCAGTACTTC. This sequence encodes CATSREGGAPYEQYF.

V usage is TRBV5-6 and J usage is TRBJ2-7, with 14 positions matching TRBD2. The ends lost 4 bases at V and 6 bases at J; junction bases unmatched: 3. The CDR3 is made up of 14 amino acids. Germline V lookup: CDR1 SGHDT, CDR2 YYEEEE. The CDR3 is CASSPGLAGVEQYF. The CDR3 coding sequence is TGTGCCAGCAGCCCGGGACTAGCGGGAGTCGAGCAGTACTTC.

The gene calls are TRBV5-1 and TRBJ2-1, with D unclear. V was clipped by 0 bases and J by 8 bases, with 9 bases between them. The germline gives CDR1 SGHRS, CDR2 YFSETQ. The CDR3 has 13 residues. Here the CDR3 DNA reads TGCGCCAGCAGCTTGGAGTATGCAGATGAGCAGTTCTTC. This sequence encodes CASSLEYADEQFF. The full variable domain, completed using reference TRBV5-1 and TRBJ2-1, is KAGVTQTPRYLIKTRGQQVTLSCSPISGHRSVSWYQQTPGQGLQFLFEYFSETQRNKGNFPGRFSGRQFSNSRSEMNVSTLELGDSALYLCASSLEYADEQFFGPGTRLTVL.

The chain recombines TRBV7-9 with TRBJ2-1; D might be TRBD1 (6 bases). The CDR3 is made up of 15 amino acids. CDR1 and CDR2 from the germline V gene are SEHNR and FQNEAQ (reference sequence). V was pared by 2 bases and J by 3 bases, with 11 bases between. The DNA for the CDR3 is TGTGCCAGCAGCTTACTTGGACAGCTCTACAATGAGCAGTTCTTC. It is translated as CASSLLGQLYNEQFF. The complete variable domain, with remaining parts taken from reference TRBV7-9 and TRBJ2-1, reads DTGVSQNPRHKITKRGQNVTFRCDPISEHNRLYWYRQTLGQGPEFLTYFQNEAQLEKSRLLSDRFSAERPKGSFSTLEIQRTEQGDSAMYLCASSLLGQLYNEQFFGPGTRLTVL.

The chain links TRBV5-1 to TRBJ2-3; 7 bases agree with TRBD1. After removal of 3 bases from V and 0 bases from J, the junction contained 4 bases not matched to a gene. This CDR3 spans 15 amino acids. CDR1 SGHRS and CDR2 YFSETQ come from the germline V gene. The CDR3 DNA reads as TGCGCCAGCAGCTCCCCGGGACAGAGCACAGATACGCAGTATTTT. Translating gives CASSSPGQSTDTQYF.

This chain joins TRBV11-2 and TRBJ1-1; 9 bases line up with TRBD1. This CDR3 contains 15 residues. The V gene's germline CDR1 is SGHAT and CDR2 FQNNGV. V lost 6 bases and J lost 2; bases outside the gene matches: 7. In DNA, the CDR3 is TGTGCCAGCAGACACCGGGACAGGGCCAACACTGAAGCTTTCTTT. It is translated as CASRHRDRANTEAFF. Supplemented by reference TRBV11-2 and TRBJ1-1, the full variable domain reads EAGVAQSPRYKIIEKRQSVAFWCNPISGHATLYWYQQILGQGPKLLIQFQNNGVVDDSQLPKDRFSAERLKGVDSTLKIQPAKLEDSAVYLCASRHRDRANTEAFFGQGTRLTVV.

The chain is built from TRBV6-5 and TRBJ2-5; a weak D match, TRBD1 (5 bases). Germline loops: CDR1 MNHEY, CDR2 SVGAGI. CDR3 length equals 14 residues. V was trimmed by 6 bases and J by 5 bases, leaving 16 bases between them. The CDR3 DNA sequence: TGTGCCAGCAGCAAAACAGGTGGGGCCGAGACCCAGTACTTC. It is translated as CASSKTGGAETQYF.

The CDR3 loop is CARSGIGWTEAFF. The CDR3 DNA sequence: TGTGCCAGAAGCGGAATTGGTTGGACTGAAGCTTTCTTT. The genes are TRBV2 and TRBJ1-1; D unresolved. The CDR3 loop spans 13 amino acids. Germline loops: CDR1 SNHLY, CDR2 FYNNEI. Trimming took 9 bases from V and 5 from J, leaving 16 bases between them.

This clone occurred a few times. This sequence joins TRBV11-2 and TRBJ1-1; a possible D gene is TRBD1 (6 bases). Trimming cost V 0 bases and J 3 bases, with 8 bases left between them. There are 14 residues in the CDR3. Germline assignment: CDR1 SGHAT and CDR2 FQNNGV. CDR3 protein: CASSLDRGDTEAFF. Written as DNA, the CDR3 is TGTGCCAGCAGCTTAGACAGGGGTGACACTGAAGCTTTCTTT. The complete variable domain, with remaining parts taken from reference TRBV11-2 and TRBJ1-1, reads EAGVAQSPRYKIIEKRQSVAFWCNPISGHATLYWYQQILGQGPKLLIQFQNNGVVDDSQLPKDRFSAERLKGVDSTLKIQPAKLEDSAVYLCASSLDRGDTEAFFGQGTRLTVV.

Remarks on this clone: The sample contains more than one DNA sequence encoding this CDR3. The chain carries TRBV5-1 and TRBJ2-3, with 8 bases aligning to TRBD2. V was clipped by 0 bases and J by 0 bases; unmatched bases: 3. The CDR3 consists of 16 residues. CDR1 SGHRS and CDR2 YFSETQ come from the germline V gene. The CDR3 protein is CASSLGSSGSTDTQYF. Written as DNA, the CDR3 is TGCGCCAGCAGCTTGGGGTCTAGCGGGAGCACAGATACGCAGTATTTT.